Detailed here is one TCR beta chain. The sample belongs to a study of cytomegalovirus exposure and HLA in healthy donors. PCR involved 60 Vbeta and 13 Jbeta primers. Source study methods: A later analysis tallied approximately 78 million unique TCR beta chains, around 10 million of them shared. Clones were sequenced by immunoSEQ multiplex PCR, and TCRdb holds only the in-frame ones, with some missing. V, J and clone size reflect that table, while D and trimming were determined from the DNA. The table includes roughly 200,000 clones, 60% to 80% detected once. Looked up from germline, CDR1 is SGHVS and CDR2 is FNYEAQ. Trimming took off 1 base at V and 9 bases at J, with 22 bases between the two ends. There are 16 residues in the CDR3.

The rearrangement joins TRBV7-6 to TRBJ2-7; weak D call: TRBD2 (6 bases). The clonotype comes from a man in his 60s in good health and CMV-seronegative. Sequencing was performed on PBMCs. The CDR3: CASSLGGSNRDSVQYF. The CDR3 DNA reads TGTGCCAGCAGCTTAGGAGGCTCAAACCGGGACTCGGTGCAGTACTTC.